The 18 T cell receptor beta chains presented below share a single source sample, sequenced in a study of spatial heterogeneity in lung cancer. Time point here: sample taken at primary tumor resection. Researchers sequenced whole RNA taken from tumor, nontumor lung or frozen PBMC without sorting. In TCRdb, the 5' RACE reads were re-called with MiXCR into one record per CDR3 protein. The sample contains under 8,000 distinct CDR3 sequences, more than 5.5% of which appear only once. Source: normal lung tissue next to the tumor, taken at surgery. These receptors were collected from a female donor with early-stage non-small cell lung cancer.

By share, this clonotype counts as medium-sized. This beta chain turned up in a library designed for alpha chains; as an off-target read, its abundance says little. The genes are TRBV29-1 and TRBJ2-1, with 7 bases matching TRBD1. Germline-derived CDR1 and CDR2 are SQVTM and ANQGSEA. Trimming took 0 bases from V and 4 from J; bases not matched to a gene: 12. The CDR3 contains 17 residues. CDR3 nucleotides: TGCAGCGTTGAAGATTGGGACAGCCAAAACGGATACAATGAGCAGTTCTTC. It encodes CSVEDWDSQNGYNEQFF.

This clonotype has a count of ten or more. As an off-target read in a library built for alpha chains, this beta chain has a frequency of little significance. The rearrangement uses TRBV5-1 and TRBJ2-1; TRBD1 matches 9 bases. The ends lost 4 bases at V and 6 bases at J; junction bases unmatched: 8. Germline V gives CDR1 SGHRS, CDR2 YFSETQ. This CDR3 comprises 15 residues. The CDR3 DNA reads as TGCGCCAGCAGCCCGGAGGGACAGGGTTTCAATGAGCAGTTCTTC. Translation: CASSPEGQGFNEQFF.

This clonotype was counted many times. Found in a library prepared for alpha chains, this beta chain is an off-target read, and its abundance has little meaning. The gene calls are TRBV7-9 and TRBJ2-1; 7 bases are a match to TRBD2. Losses at the gene ends were 2 bases for V and 3 bases for J; bases not matched to a gene: 4. Germline V gene lookup returns CDR1 SEHNR and CDR2 FQNEAQ (reference sequence). The CDR3 is 15 residues long. CDR3 protein: CASSLSGAFYNEQFF. In nucleotides, the CDR3 is TGTGCCAGCAGCTTAAGCGGGGCCTTCTACAATGAGCAGTTCTTC. Supplemented by reference TRBV7-9 and TRBJ2-1, the full variable domain reads DTGVSQNPRHKITKRGQNVTFRCDPISEHNRLYWYRQTLGQGPEFLTYFQNEAQLEKSRLLSDRFSAERPKGSFSTLEIQRTEQGDSAMYLCASSLSGAFYNEQFFGPGTRLTVL.

This clonotype is categorized as medium-sized. Because the library targeted alpha chains, this beta chain is an off-target read whose size means little. The chain couples TRBV28 to TRBJ2-5; TRBD2 aligns across 7 bases. The CDR3 runs to 17 residues. The germline V gene has CDR1 MDHEN and CDR2 SYDVKM. The ends lost 5 bases at V and 9 bases at J; junction bases unmatched: 21. In DNA, the CDR3 is TGTGCCAGCAGTCCCGAAGGACTAGTCCCCGGGGGGTTGGCCCAGTACTTC. Translated: CASSPEGLVPGGLAQYF.

By proportion, this clonotype is medium-sized (0.01 to 0.1%). This beta chain is a stray read from a library made for alpha chains; its abundance is not meaningful. The gene calls are TRBV28 and TRBJ2-5; D may be TRBD1 (6 bases). Germline CDR1 reads MDHEN; CDR2 reads SYDVKM. Trimming took 2 bases from V and 0 from J, leaving 10 bases between them. The CDR3 consists of 15 residues. DNA of the CDR3: TGTGCCAGCAGTTTACAGGGGACGAACCAAGAGACCCAGTACTTC. Protein: CASSLQGTNQETQYF.

This clonotype is categorized as medium-sized. Within a library made for alpha chains, this beta chain is off target, and its count is uninformative. V and J are TRBV21-1 and TRBJ2-7; the DNA was not compared with TRBD2, the D call given in the table. TRBV21-1 has pseudogene status. This CDR3 is built from 12 residues. The CDR3 nucleotides read TGTGCCAGCGGGGCCCTAGCTTACGAGCAGTACTTC. Translated, it gives CASGALAYEQYF.

This clonotype is medium-sized within its sample. With the library built for alpha chains, this beta chain is off target and its frequency is not meaningful. The gene calls are TRBV19 and TRBJ2-7; 8 bases fit TRBD2. CDR3 length equals 16 residues. In germline, CDR1 is LNHDA, CDR2 SQIVND (reference sequence). Trimming took 5 bases from V and 3 from J; bases not matched to a gene: 12. In DNA, the CDR3 is TGTGCCAGTAGTTACTTCAGCGGGAGTCCTGTCTACGAGCAGTACTTC. Protein: CASSYFSGSPVYEQYF.

The sample holds many counts of this clonotype. The junction differs from germline at one of its ends, possibly a read error. Since it is a stray read in a library aimed at alpha chains, this beta chain has a size that is not meaningful. The chain recombines TRBV5-1 with TRBJ2-7, with 9 nucleotides matching TRBD2. CDR3 size: 15 residues. The germline V gene encodes CDR1 SGHRS and CDR2 YFSETQ. Here the CDR3 reads CASSLEGTSTPLPDF. CDR3 DNA: TGCGCCAGCAGCTTGGAGGGGACTAGCACACCTCTCCCCGACTTC.

This clonotype is deemed medium-sized. This beta chain is an unintended read in a library built for alpha chains; its size means little. The J gene is TRBJ2-1, the V gene TRBV5-1; possibly TRBD1 or TRBD2 for D (6 bases each). Trimming shortened V by 3 bases and J by 7 bases, and 17 bases separated the two germline ends. The CDR3 covers 15 residues. Germline CDR1 and CDR2: SGHRS and YFSETQ. The CDR3 nucleotides are TGCGCCAGCAGCTGGGATCTTGCGGGGACAAATGAGCAGTTCTTC. As protein: CASSWDLAGTNEQFF. Complete variable domain (other parts from reference TRBV5-1 and TRBJ2-1): KAGVTQTPRYLIKTRGQQVTLSCSPISGHRSVSWYQQTPGQGLQFLFEYFSETQRNKGNFPGRFSGRQFSNSRSEMNVSTLELGDSALYLCASSWDLAGTNEQFFGPGTRLTVL.

This clonotype has a handful of counts. Found in a library prepared for alpha chains, this beta chain is an off-target read, and its abundance has little meaning. The chain is built from TRBV7-9 and TRBJ2-4; a possible D gene is TRBD2 (6 bases). CDR3 size: 16 residues. CDR1 SEHNR and CDR2 FQNEAQ come from the germline V gene (reference sequence). The V gene lost 2 bases and the J gene lost 9 bases, with 20 bases spanning the gap. The CDR3 is CASSLRSGVGIGIQYF. The DNA of the CDR3 is TGTGCCAGCAGCTTAAGGTCGGGAGTCGGGATCGGCATTCAGTACTTC. Using reference TRBV7-9 and TRBJ2-4 for the parts outside the CDR3, the full variable domain is DTGVSQNPRHKITKRGQNVTFRCDPISEHNRLYWYRQTLGQGPEFLTYFQNEAQLEKSRLLSDRFSAERPKGSFSTLEIQRTEQGDSAMYLCASSLRSGVGIGIQYFGAGTRLSVL.

By sample share, this clonotype is medium-sized. This beta chain was picked up by a library intended for alpha chains and is off target, so its count carries little meaning. V is TRBV7-8 and J is TRBJ2-5; 9 positions agree with TRBD2. J gave up 2 bases and V 5 bases, and 12 bases lay outside the gene matches. Germline V CDR1 and CDR2: SGHVS, FQNEAQ. The CDR3 consists of 17 residues. The CDR3 loop is CASSTISGRAKQETQYF. CDR3 DNA sequence: TGTGCCAGCAGCACCATTAGCGGGAGAGCGAAACAAGAGACCCAGTACTTC.

This clonotype turned up a few times. Because the library targeted alpha chains, this beta chain is an off-target read whose size means little. V usage is TRBV7-2 and J usage is TRBJ2-3; 8 bases agree with TRBD2. This CDR3 is 14 amino acids long. Looked up from germline, CDR1 is SGHTA and CDR2 is FQGNSA. The ends lost 5 bases at V and 6 bases at J; junction bases unmatched: 7. The CDR3 nucleotides are TGTGCCAGCAGCCCAGGGACTAGTGCGGATACGCAGTATTTT. Its protein is CASSPGTSADTQYF.

This clonotype was seen more than once but under ten times. This beta chain is a stray read from a library made for alpha chains; its abundance is not meaningful. The CDR3 DNA follows: TGCAGTGCTAGAGATGACCCGTACAATGAGCAGTTCTTC. Its translation is CSARDDPYNEQFF. The chain uses TRBV20-1 and TRBJ2-1; no definite D call. The CDR3 sequence is 13 residues long. In germline, CDR1 is DFQATT, CDR2 SNEGSKA (reference sequence). Trimming left V 0 bases short and J 4 bases short, with 7 bases between.

As regards this clonotype: Within a library made for alpha chains, this beta chain is off target, and its count is uninformative. The chain uses TRBV10-3 and TRBJ2-3; D call uncertain. Germline CDR1 reads ENHRY; CDR2 reads SYGVKD. The CDR3 totals 14 residues. Trimming cost V 3 bases and J 3 bases, with 10 bases left between them. The CDR3 loop is CAISEDTRTDTQYF. The CDR3, as DNA: TGTGCCATCAGTGAAGACACCCGGACAGATACGCAGTATTTT.

At least ten counts were recorded for this clonotype. A library made for alpha chains picked up this beta chain off target, so its size means little. The chain carries TRBV6-1 and TRBJ2-1; D might be TRBD2 (6 bases). Germline assignment: CDR1 MNHNS and CDR2 SASEGT. V was cut by 2 bases and J by 0 bases, with 8 bases left in between. This CDR3 comprises 15 residues. This CDR3 is CASSEMGLSYNEQFF. The CDR3, as DNA: TGTGCCAGCAGTGAAATGGGACTCTCCTACAATGAGCAGTTCTTC.

This clonotype has a handful of counts. With the library built for alpha chains, this beta chain is off target and its frequency is not meaningful. CDR3: CASSLVAGLYEQYF. Here the CDR3 DNA reads TGTGCCAGCAGCTTGGTAGCGGGACTCTACGAGCAGTACTTC. The rearrangement links TRBV5-5 to TRBJ2-7; 8 nucleotides agree with TRBD2. This CDR3 comprises 14 residues. Trimming took 0 bases from V and 3 from J; bases not matched to a gene: 2. Germline V lookup: CDR1 SGHKS, CDR2 YYEKEE (reference sequence).

This clonotype has more than one count but fewer than ten. This beta chain is an unintended read in a library built for alpha chains; its size means little. This sequence joins TRBV7-8 and TRBJ1-4; unclear D gene. V was trimmed by 3 bases and J by 9 bases, leaving 14 bases between them. CDR1 SGHVS and CDR2 FQNEAQ come from the germline V gene. The CDR3 has 14 amino acids. This chain's CDR3 is CASSFSPNGKKLFF. The CDR3 DNA follows: TGTGCCAGCAGCTTTTCGCCGAACGGGAAAAAACTGTTTTTT. Drawing the rest from reference TRBV7-8 and TRBJ1-4, the complete variable domain is GAGVSQSPRYKVAKRGQDVALRCDPISGHVSLFWYQQALGQGPEFLTYFQNEAQLDKSGLPSDRFFAERPEGSVSTLKIQRTQQEDSAVYLCASSFSPNGKKLFFGSGTQLSVL.

This clonotype occurred many times. This beta chain lies outside the target of a library built for alpha chains; its clone size means little. The chain carries TRBV7-2 and TRBJ2-2; D possibly uses TRBD1 or TRBD2 (5 bases each). Germline values: CDR1 SGHTA, CDR2 FQGNSA. The ends were cut back, 5 bases at V and 8 bases at J, with 12 bases in the middle. This CDR3 region has 13 residues. The CDR3 nucleotides read TGTGCCAGCAGCCGGGACCCTTCGGGGGAGCTGTTTTTT. It is translated as CASSRDPSGELFF.